This entry lists 15 T cell receptor beta chains sequenced from one sample in a study of blood T cell repertoires in COVID-19. Profiled with immunoSEQ multiplex PCR; TCRdb holds only in-frame clones, not every one. The profile shows 11,000 to 15,000 clones, over 75% of them singletons. Material for sequencing was peripheral blood. Every receptor here comes from a human donor in a cohort sampled during active COVID-19.

V gene TRBV6-1 combines with J gene TRBJ2-7, with D possibly being TRBD1 (5 bases). The germline V and J ends were trimmed by 4 bases and 0 bases, with 16 bases remaining between them. Germline lookup yields CDR1 MNHNS and CDR2 SASEGT. The CDR3 contains 16 residues. The CDR3 loop is CASSAPKGFASYEQYF. The DNA of the CDR3 is TGTGCCAGCAGTGCCCCTAAGGGGTTCGCCTCCTACGAGCAGTACTTC.

The chain links TRBV5-1 to TRBJ2-1; TRBD2 agrees at 11 bases. Trimming took 2 bases from V and 10 from J; bases not matched to a gene: 8. Germline V lookup: CDR1 SGHRS, CDR2 YFSETQ. The CDR3 sequence is 15 residues long. DNA for the CDR3: TGCGCCAGCAGCTTCACTAGCGGGAGCGGGAGCGAGCAGTTCTTC. It specifies CASSFTSGSGSEQFF.

The J gene is TRBJ2-5, the V gene TRBV28, with TRBD2 matching over 14 bases. The ends lost 6 bases at V and 5 bases at J; junction bases unmatched: 14. The germline CDR1 and CDR2 sequences are MDHEN and SYDVKM. This CDR3 is built from 18 residues. CDR3 sequence reads: CASSSTSGRAFSQETQYF. CDR3 DNA sequence: TGTGCCAGCAGCTCGACTAGCGGGAGGGCCTTCTCCCAGGAGACCCAGTACTTC.

The sample holds one count of this clone. The V and J genes are TRBV7-6 and TRBJ1-3; no clear D. Looked up from germline, CDR1 is SGHVS and CDR2 is FNYEAQ. V lost 1 base to trimming and J lost 2 bases, with 9 bases between them. The CDR3 consists of 15 residues. In nucleotides, the CDR3 is TGTGCCAGCAGCTTAGTCGAACATACTGGAAACACCATATATTTT. Its translation is CASSLVEHTGNTIYF.

As for this clone: The junction does not match germline at one end; this may be a read error. The chain recombines TRBV7-7 with TRBJ2-2; 8 nucleotides align to TRBD2. The germline gives CDR1 SSHAT, CDR2 FNYEAQ (reference sequence). The CDR3 extends over 16 amino acids. The chain's CDR3 is CASSSQLAANTGELFF. CDR3 coding DNA: TGTGCCAGCAGCTCCCAACTAGCGGCGAATACCGGGGAGCTGTTTTTT.

V gene TRBV7-2 combines with J gene TRBJ2-4; 7 nucleotides match TRBD1. The germline V gene has CDR1 SGHTA and CDR2 FQGNSA. The CDR3 runs 13 residues. V was clipped by 5 bases and J by 8 bases; unmatched bases: 6. The CDR3 nucleotides read TGTGCCAGCAGCCCCGACAGGGCAGACATTCAGTACTTC. Its protein product is CASSPDRADIQYF.

This chain joins TRBV5-1 and TRBJ2-3; TRBD1 aligns across 9 bases. CDR1 is SGHRS and CDR2 is YFSETQ in the germline V gene. The ends lost 5 bases at V and 8 bases at J; junction bases unmatched: 12. The CDR3 is 15 residues long. The CDR3 here is CASRPSGQGGGTQYF. CDR3 bases: TGCGCCAGCAGGCCCTCGGGACAGGGTGGAGGTACGCAGTATTTT.

The chain joins TRBV19 to TRBJ2-1; 10 bases match TRBD2. The CDR3 totals 17 residues. V gave up 6 bases and J gave up 5 bases; unmatched junction bases: 13. The germline gives CDR1 LNHDA, CDR2 SQIVND (reference sequence). The CDR3 DNA reads as TGTGCCAGTAGAGAGAATAGCGGGAGGAGGGGAAACAATGAGCAGTTCTTC. Its translation: CASRENSGRRGNNEQFF.

This clone was seen a single time. V and J are TRBV28 and TRBJ2-4, with 7 bases matching TRBD1. J gave up 9 bases and V 2 bases, and 10 bases lay outside the gene matches. The CDR3 is 15 residues long. Germline V gene data show CDR1 as MDHEN and CDR2 as SYDVKM. The CDR3 DNA reads as TGTGCCAGCAGTTTAGGGGACAGTGCCCGAGGCATTCAGTACTTC. The encoded protein is CASSLGDSARGIQYF. Full variable domain (missing parts from reference TRBV28 and TRBJ2-4): DVKVTQSSRYLVKRTGEKVFLECVQDMDHENMFWYRQDPGLGLRLIYFSYDVKMKEKGDIPEGYSVSREKKERFSLILESASTNQTSMYLCASSLGDSARGIQYFGAGTRLSVL.

The J gene is TRBJ2-1, the V gene TRBV27, with 11 nucleotides matching TRBD2. V shed 2 bases, J shed 9 bases, and the junction held 9 bases outside the gene matches. This CDR3 comprises 16 residues. Germline values: CDR1 MNHEY, CDR2 SMNVEV (reference sequence). CDR3 bases: TGTGCCAGCAGTTTAAGTGTAGCGGGAGGGCCGGGTGAGCAGTTCTTC. Encoded protein: CASSLSVAGGPGEQFF.

The CDR3 DNA follows: TGTGCCAGCAGCTCCTCAGGGGTACAGCCCCAGCATTTT. It encodes CASSSSGVQPQHF. V is TRBV5-6 and J is TRBJ1-5; possible D gene TRBD1, 6 bases. This CDR3 has 13 residues. The germline V gene has CDR1 SGHDT and CDR2 YYEEEE. The V gene lost 3 bases and the J gene lost 7 bases, with 11 bases spanning the gap.

This chain joins TRBV7-9 and TRBJ1-1; TRBD1 matches at 9 bases. Trimming at V came to 2 bases and at J to 11 bases, leaving 6 bases not matched to a gene. From germline, CDR1 is SEHNR and CDR2 FQNEAQ (reference sequence). This CDR3 has 13 residues. CDR3 bases: TGTGCCAGCAGCTTACGGGACAGGGTTCAGGCTTTCTTT. Protein: CASSLRDRVQAFF.

This chain joins TRBV28 and TRBJ2-4; TRBD2 matches 7 bases. Germline lookup yields CDR1 MDHEN and CDR2 SYDVKM. The J segment lost 0 bases and the V segment lost 3 bases, leaving 2 bases of the junction unmatched. The CDR3 loop spans 15 amino acids. CDR3 DNA: TGTGCCAGCAGTTTCCCTAGCGGAGCCAAAAACATTCAGTACTTC. This sequence encodes CASSFPSGAKNIQYF.

This clone was recorded a few times. The V and J genes are TRBV29-1 and TRBJ1-4; D is possibly TRBD1 (5 bases). V lost 6 bases to trimming and J lost 3 bases, with 11 bases between them. The CDR3 extends over 13 amino acids. From germline, CDR1 is SQVTM and CDR2 ANQGSEA. The CDR3 is CSVGGSANEKLFF. CDR3 coding DNA: TGCAGCGTGGGGGGGTCCGCTAATGAAAAACTGTTTTTT.

The J gene is TRBJ2-7, the V gene TRBV28; 9 bases agree with TRBD1. The length of the CDR3 is 14 residues. In germline, CDR1 is MDHEN, CDR2 SYDVKM. V lost 2 bases to trimming and J lost 5 bases; unmatched junction nucleotides: 4. CDR3 protein: CASSLVGDRDEQYF. CDR3 coding DNA: TGTGCCAGCAGTTTAGTAGGGGACAGGGACGAGCAGTACTTC.